This TCR beta chain was retrieved from a study of PD-1 blockade in classical Hodgkin lymphoma. After removal of 4 bases from V and 1 base from J, the junction contained 11 bases not matched to a gene. Germline V lookup: CDR1 SGHRS, CDR2 YFSETQ. CDR3 length: 17 amino acids. Measured with immunoSEQ multiplex PCR; TCRdb has only the in-frame clones, and not every one. Of about 8,800 clones listed, about 82% were seen once; the top ten hold 45%. The time point denotes: cycle 4 day 1 (C4D1), after less than 7 weeks of nivolumab. Each and every patient relapsed after autologous stem cell transplantation, and patients got differing brentuximab vedotin exposure.

This receptor was taken from a human donor with classical Hodgkin lymphoma. V is TRBV5-1 and J is TRBJ1-5, with TRBD1 identical over 7 bases. This specimen was peripheral blood mononuclear cells (PBMCs), taken before the fourth cycle of nivolumab. Written as DNA, the CDR3 is TGCGCCAGCAGCCCCGGGCGAGGGGGCATAAGCAATCAGCCCCAGCATTTT. Translated: CASSPGRGGISNQPQHF.